This record concerns one TCR beta chain sequence. Trimming cost V 3 bases and J 2 bases, with 8 bases left between them. The germline V gene has CDR1 DFQATT and CDR2 SNEGSKA (reference sequence). The CDR3 is 12 amino acids. This record comes from a study of T cells after yellow fever vaccination. They built TCR cDNA with 5'RACE template switching, a step that put in a universal primer site and UMIs. TCRdb fed the 5' RACE reads into MiXCR, producing one record per CDR3 protein. The table shows some 560,000 distinct CDR3 sequences, with roughly 17% occurring only once. The chain carries TRBV20-1 and TRBJ2-7; D gene ambiguous. The sequences come from PBMCs, collected around 5 days after the first yellow fever vaccination. This receptor was identified in a man between 18 and 29 years old who received the YFV17D yellow fever vaccine. Here the CDR3 DNA reads TGCAGTGCTAGCACCGGAGCCTACGAGCAGTACTTC. It is translated as CSASTGAYEQYF.